This T cell receptor beta chain was obtained from a study of blood T cell repertoires in COVID-19. About the research overall: Samples representing acute and convalescent COVID-19 were sourced from the United States, Italy and Spain.

Those enrolled in Seattle joined during active infection and were followed longitudinally afterward. The CDR3 has 18 amino acids. From germline, CDR1 is SGDLS and CDR2 YYNGEE. The V gene end was trimmed by 3 bases and the J gene end by 4 bases; junction bases not matched to a gene: 13. The method was immunoSEQ multiplex PCR; TCRdb's version includes in-frame clones alone and lacks a portion of them. The sample lists nearly 350,000 clones; 87% were seen once. The clonotype originates from a woman between 50 and 59 years old with COVID-19, enrolled during active disease. The chain has TRBV9 and TRBJ1-1; the match to TRBD1 covers 12 bases. Sequenced material: peripheral blood. The CDR3 spells CASSGYGGQGAMGTEAFF. CDR3 nucleotide sequence: TGTGCCAGCAGCGGCTACGGGGGACAGGGGGCCATGGGCACTGAAGCTTTCTTT.